What follows are 32 T cell receptor beta chains derived from one specimen sequenced in a study of T cells in Graves' hyperthyroidism and ophthalmopathy. Researchers took RNA transcripts and amplified the TCR beta CDR3 regions from them. RT-PCR in the first round (using the HTBI primer set) targeted the TCR CDR3. TCRdb independently ran MiXCR on the multiplex PCR reads; one entry per CDR3 protein. The sample lists about 690,000 distinct CDR3 sequences, 17% occurring once. Sequencing was done on a sample of blood. These receptors originate from a man aged 45 to 65 with Graves' hyperthyroidism.

Many counts were recorded for this clonotype. The gene calls are TRBV11-2 and TRBJ2-7; 9 bases map to TRBD1. V trimming: 5 bases; J trimming: 3 bases; junction bases outside the gene matches: 8. CDR3 size: 15 residues. Per the germline V gene, CDR1 is SGHAT and CDR2 is FQNNGV. CDR3 sequence reads: CASSLDRGKSYEQYF. In DNA, the CDR3 is TGTGCCAGCAGCCTTGACAGGGGGAAGAGCTACGAGCAGTACTTC.

The CDR3 is CASSSGTSRDPGELFF. The CDR3 DNA is TGCGCCAGCAGTTCCGGGACTAGCCGGGACCCGGGGGAGCTGTTTTTT. The V and J genes are TRBV10-1 and TRBJ2-2; 9 bases align to TRBD2. Germline loops: CDR1 WNHNN, CDR2 SYGVQD (reference sequence). J lost 8 bases, V lost 5 bases, and 12 bases had no gene match. CDR3 length: 16 amino acids.

This clonotype was seen at least ten times. V gene TRBV28 combines with J gene TRBJ2-7, with a tentative D call TRBD2 (5 bases). The CDR3 totals 14 residues. Germline-derived CDR1 and CDR2 are MDHEN and SYDVKM. Trimming removed 8 bases from V and 2 bases from J, with 16 bases in between. CDR3 protein: CASASASSPYEQYF. CDR3 nucleotides: TGTGCCAGCGCCTCGGCTAGCTCACCCTACGAGCAGTACTTC.

This clonotype was observed many times. J is TRBJ2-1 and V is TRBV11-2, with D maybe TRBD2 (5 bases). There are 14 residues in the CDR3. Trimming removed 5 bases at V and 12 bases at J, with 20 bases between. Germline V gene sequence: CDR1 SGHAT, CDR2 FQNNGV. CDR3 nucleotides: TGTGCCAGCAGCCCCCCGGGATCCAAATCTGTGCAGTTCTTC. Translated, it gives CASSPPGSKSVQFF. Looking up the rest from reference TRBV11-2 and TRBJ2-1 gives the full variable domain: EAGVAQSPRYKIIEKRQSVAFWCNPISGHATLYWYQQILGQGPKLLIQFQNNGVVDDSQLPKDRFSAERLKGVDSTLKIQPAKLEDSAVYLCASSPPGSKSVQFFGPGTRLTVL.

Concerning this clonotype: Germline and junction disagree at one end, which may indicate a read error. The gene calls are TRBV5-1 and TRBJ2-5; 9 bases fit TRBD2. This CDR3 has 16 residues. Germline V CDR1 and CDR2: SGHRS, YFSETQ. The CDR3, as DNA: TGCGCCAGCAGCTTGGCACGGACTAGCGTTCAAGAGACCCACTACTTC. Residues: CASSLARTSVQETHYF.

V and J are TRBV3-1 and TRBJ2-1; D is unresolved. Trimming left V 0 bases short and J 9 bases short, with 18 bases between. Per the germline V gene, CDR1 is LGHDT and CDR2 is YNNKEL (reference sequence). The CDR3 runs 16 residues. The CDR3 region is CASSQDGWLASSEQFF. As DNA, the CDR3 is TGTGCCAGCAGCCAAGATGGTTGGTTGGCGTCCAGTGAGCAGTTCTTC.

This clonotype has at least ten counts. This chain's CDR3 is CSALGRDRGRRTQYF. In DNA form, the CDR3 reads TGCAGTGCTTTAGGGCGGGACAGGGGGCGCAGGACCCAGTACTTC. The chain carries TRBV20-1 and TRBJ2-5; 12 nucleotides agree with TRBD1. The CDR3 totals 15 residues. Germline values: CDR1 DFQATT, CDR2 SNEGSKA (reference sequence). The junction had 11 bases not matched to a gene; V was cut back by 5 bases and J by 7 bases.

This clonotype was found once. The J gene is TRBJ1-6, the V gene TRBV28, with D hard to call. The CDR3 extends over 14 amino acids. In germline, CDR1 is MDHEN, CDR2 SYDVKM. The V and J ends lost 7 bases and 0 bases respectively, with 7 bases between them. CDR3 in amino acids: CASIPSSYNSPLHF. CDR3 bases: TGTGCCAGCATACCGAGCTCCTATAATTCACCCCTCCACTTT.

This clonotype showed up many times. The rearrangement links TRBV10-3 to TRBJ2-1; 9 bases map to TRBD1. The J segment lost 7 bases and the V segment lost 1 base, leaving 5 bases of the junction unmatched. CDR3 length: 15 amino acids. CDR1 ENHRY and CDR2 SYGVKD come from the germline V gene. CDR3 protein: CAISEFTGGQNEQFF. The CDR3, as DNA: TGTGCCATCAGTGAGTTTACAGGGGGCCAGAATGAGCAGTTCTTC.

This clonotype was seen many times. This sequence joins TRBV19 and TRBJ1-5, with a weak D call TRBD1 (6 bases). Germline V gene data show CDR1 as LNHDA and CDR2 as SQIVND (reference sequence). V dropped 3 bases and J dropped 4 bases, with 10 bases sitting between them. The CDR3 is made up of 14 amino acids. The CDR3 spells CASSIFTGNQPQHF. In DNA, the CDR3 is TGTGCCAGTAGTATCTTCACAGGGAATCAGCCCCAGCATTTT.

The rearrangement uses TRBV28 and TRBJ1-5; tentatively, D is TRBD1 (5 bases). Per germline, CDR1 MDHEN and CDR2 SYDVKM. V was shortened by 4 bases and J by 3 bases, with 16 bases between the two germline ends. The length of the CDR3 is 16 residues. The DNA of the CDR3 is TGTGCCAGCAGTTATAACAGGTGGGCAGACAATCAGCCCCAGCATTTT. Its protein product is CASSYNRWADNQPQHF.

In its sample, this clonotype was seen a few times. The V and J genes are TRBV9 and TRBJ2-3; the D gene is possibly TRBD1 (5 bases). Germline V gives CDR1 SGDLS, CDR2 YYNGEE. V lost 3 bases to trimming and J lost 4 bases, with 15 bases between them. CDR3 length: 15 amino acids. CDR3 sequence (DNA): TGTGCCAGCAGCGCCCAACCCGACAGAGCAGATACGCAGTATTTT. This encodes CASSAQPDRADTQYF.

This clonotype was counted at least ten times. The chain joins TRBV27 to TRBJ2-2; no definite D call. The CDR3 has 12 amino acids. Germline V lookup: CDR1 MNHEY, CDR2 SMNVEV (reference sequence). V lost 4 bases and J lost 8, with 8 bases in between. CDR3 sequence reads: CASSSLWGELFF. In DNA form, the CDR3 reads TGTGCCAGCAGTTCGTTGTGGGGGGAGCTGTTTTTT.

The rearrangement uses TRBV12-3 or TRBV12-4 and TRBJ2-1; maybe TRBD1 (6 bases). There are 16 residues in the CDR3. V was cut by 6 bases and J by 6 bases, with 21 bases left in between. CDR3 protein: CASRNEQGLALNEQFF. CDR3 coding DNA: TGTGCCAGCAGGAACGAACAGGGTTTAGCCCTCAATGAGCAGTTCTTC.

The chain links TRBV20-1 to TRBJ2-1, with TRBD1 matching over 9 bases. Losses at the gene ends were 6 bases for V and 3 bases for J; bases not matched to a gene: 6. The CDR3 sequence is 14 residues long. CDR1 and CDR2 (germline): DFQATT, SNEGSKA (reference sequence). For the CDR3, the DNA is TGCAGTGCGCTACCGGGACAGGGCTACAATGAGCAGTTCTTC. It is translated as CSALPGQGYNEQFF.

This clonotype was seen at least ten times. This chain connects TRBV5-6 to TRBJ1-1; D uncertain. V was pared by 4 bases and J by 5 bases, with 12 bases between. This CDR3 is built from 13 residues. Germline V gene lookup returns CDR1 SGHDT and CDR2 YYEEEE. Here the CDR3 reads CASSMAGETEAFF. DNA for the CDR3: TGTGCCAGCAGCATGGCGGGTGAGACTGAAGCTTTCTTT.

This clonotype has ten or more counts. The chain combines TRBV20-1 with TRBJ2-1, with 8 bases that match TRBD2. With V trimmed by 0 bases and J by 9 bases, 10 bases remained unmatched. Germline lookup yields CDR1 DFQATT and CDR2 SNEGSKA (reference sequence). This CDR3 region has 15 residues. CDR3 nucleotides: TGCAGTGCTAGAGATACGGCTAGCGGGTTCAGTGAGCAGTTCTTC. This translates into CSARDTASGFSEQFF.

This clonotype was detected a few times. This chain connects TRBV9 to TRBJ1-1; D is uncertain. The V end was cut by 3 bases, the J end by 1 base, with 7 bases between. Germline CDR1 is SGDLS and CDR2 is YYNGEE. This CDR3 has 13 amino acids. This CDR3 reads CASSGSTNTEAFF. The CDR3 DNA is TGTGCCAGCAGCGGCTCAACGAACACTGAAGCTTTCTTT.

This clonotype was counted at least ten times. The CDR3 DNA is TGTGCCTGGAGTGAAATACTCGGACAGGCTTTCTTT. It encodes CAWSEILGQAFF. The chain recombines TRBV30 with TRBJ1-1, with D possibly matching TRBD1 (6 bases). Trimming left V 1 base short and J 11 bases short, with 14 bases between. Germline V gene sequence: CDR1 GTSNPN, CDR2 SVGIG (reference sequence). The CDR3 runs to 12 residues.

The chain is built from TRBV28 and TRBJ1-6; D unclear. Germline lookup yields CDR1 MDHEN and CDR2 SYDVKM. The CDR3 consists of 15 residues. V lost 1 base and J lost 9, with 13 bases in between. The DNA for the CDR3 is TGTGCCAGCAGTTTATCCGCGGGCTCCGCTTCACCCCTCCACTTT. Its translation: CASSLSAGSASPLHF.

The rearrangement joins TRBV5-1 to TRBJ1-1; unclear D gene. The V gene's germline CDR1 is SGHRS and CDR2 YFSETQ. Trimming removed 2 bases from V and 1 base from J, with 9 bases in between. This CDR3 contains 14 residues. CDR3 sequence: CASSLTIQNTEAFF. The CDR3 DNA is TGCGCCAGCAGCTTAACGATCCAGAACACTGAAGCTTTCTTT. The complete variable domain, with remaining parts taken from reference TRBV5-1 and TRBJ1-1, reads KAGVTQTPRYLIKTRGQQVTLSCSPISGHRSVSWYQQTPGQGLQFLFEYFSETQRNKGNFPGRFSGRQFSNSRSEMNVSTLELGDSALYLCASSLTIQNTEAFFGQGTRLTVV.

This clonotype was recorded a few times. The chain joins TRBV4-3 to TRBJ2-3; D is unresolved. V lost 1 base and J lost 6, with 14 bases in between. CDR3 size: 15 residues. CDR1 is LGHNA and CDR2 is YSLEER in the germline V gene. The chain's CDR3 is CASSQVLLSGDTQYF. CDR3 DNA sequence: TGCGCCAGCAGCCAAGTTCTCCTCTCTGGGGATACGCAGTATTTT.

The CDR3 DNA is TGTGCCAGCAGCTCACAGGGGGGGGAGGGCTATGGCTACACCTTC. Residues: CASSSQGGEGYGYTF. The V and J genes are TRBV12-3 or TRBV12-4 and TRBJ1-2, with 8 positions matching TRBD1. The CDR3 is made up of 15 amino acids. The V segment lost 6 bases and the J segment 4 bases; nucleotides outside the gene matches: 10.

This clonotype was counted many times. The V and J genes are TRBV28 and TRBJ1-1, with no clear D. V was trimmed by 1 base and J by 6 bases, leaving 12 bases between them. The CDR3 extends over 14 amino acids. Germline V gene sequence: CDR1 MDHEN, CDR2 SYDVKM. CDR3 nucleotides: TGTGCCAGCAGTTTATCAATGGTCGAGGCTGAAGCTTTCTTT. Translation gives CASSLSMVEAEAFF.

This clonotype was recorded at least ten times. The gene calls are TRBV27 and TRBJ1-3; 9 bases are shared with TRBD1. This CDR3 has 18 amino acids. The V segment lost 8 bases and the J segment 0 bases; nucleotides outside the gene matches: 14. CDR1 and CDR2 from the germline V gene are MNHEY and SMNVEV (reference sequence). The CDR3: CASRPGRDRVYSGNTIYF. The CDR3 region has the DNA TGTGCCAGCCGACCCGGCCGGGACAGGGTATACTCTGGAAACACCATATATTTT.

This clonotype was seen at least ten times. This chain links TRBV28 with TRBJ2-7; TRBD2 matches at 10 bases. CDR1 is MDHEN, CDR2 SYDVKM, per germline. V trimming: 9 bases; J trimming: 0 bases; junction bases outside the gene matches: 8. CDR3 length: 15 residues. In DNA form, the CDR3 reads TGTGCCAGTAGCCTAGAGCGGGAGGGCTCCTACGAGCAGTACTTC. This codes for CASSLEREGSYEQYF.

V usage is TRBV5-1 and J usage is TRBJ2-1; 9 bases agree with TRBD2. CDR1 is SGHRS and CDR2 is YFSETQ in the germline V gene. The CDR3 is made up of 13 amino acids. V dropped 4 bases and J dropped 7; count of bases not matched to a gene: 3. CDR3 nucleotides: TGCGCCAGCAGCGTGCGGGAGGGGAATGAGCAGTTCTTC. As protein: CASSVREGNEQFF.

The chain links TRBV20-1 to TRBJ2-3; TRBD1 aligns across 11 bases. The germline gives CDR1 DFQATT, CDR2 SNEGSKA (reference sequence). CDR3 length: 12 amino acids. V lost 7 bases to trimming and J lost 5 bases; unmatched junction nucleotides: 2. The CDR3 protein is CSGGQGGDTQYF. The CDR3 region has the DNA TGCAGTGGGGGACAGGGGGGAGATACGCAGTATTTT.

The chain links TRBV11-2 to TRBJ2-1; TRBD2 agrees at 7 bases. Germline V gene data show CDR1 as SGHAT and CDR2 as FQNNGV. J was trimmed by 8 bases and V by 0 bases; bases with no gene match: 7. The CDR3 loop spans 15 amino acids. The CDR3 DNA is TGTGCCAGCAGCTTAGATGGGGGGAGGGCAGATGAGCAGTTCTTC. Protein product: CASSLDGGRADEQFF.

This clonotype appeared many times. The chain is built from TRBV5-1 and TRBJ1-1, with D possibly TRBD1 on 5 matching bases. Trimming stripped 4 bases from V and 6 bases from J, with 16 bases between. The germline CDR1 and CDR2 sequences are SGHRS and YFSETQ. The CDR3 consists of 14 residues. The CDR3: CASSVMGGDAEAFF. CDR3 DNA: TGCGCCAGCAGCGTTATGGGAGGGGACGCTGAAGCTTTCTTT.

The V gene is TRBV4-1, the J gene TRBJ2-7; D remains ambiguous. Germline-derived CDR1 and CDR2 are MGHRA and YSYEKL. CDR3 length equals 15 residues. The ends were cut back, 0 bases at V and 3 bases at J, with 12 bases in the middle. The CDR3 DNA follows: TGCGCCAGCAGCCAAGATAAGGAAGACAACTACGAGCAGTACTTC. It specifies CASSQDKEDNYEQYF.

This clonotype was recorded many times. The chain joins TRBV11-2 to TRBJ2-1, with 13 bases lining up with TRBD2. The CDR3 consists of 16 residues. CDR1 is SGHAT, CDR2 FQNNGV, per germline. The ends lost 5 bases at V and 6 bases at J; junction bases unmatched: 7. In DNA, the CDR3 is TGTGCCAGCAGCACCACTAGCGGGAGGGGAATCAATGAGCAGTTCTTC. This gives the protein CASSTTSGRGINEQFF.